Presented here are 10 T cell receptor beta chains from one specimen sequenced in a study of T-cell reconstitution after alpha-beta-depleted transplantation in children. The library targeted TCRbeta and was prepared with unique molecular identifiers. TCRdb re-called the PCR reads through MiXCR, storing one row per CDR3 protein. The sample has a few hundred thousand distinct CDR3 sequences; about 18% are singletons. The material sequenced was PBMCs from the stem cell graft donor, taken from the stem cell graft. The receptors stem from a human donor who donated a stem cell graft to a child with acute lymphoblastic leukemia.

The chain joins TRBV7-8 to TRBJ1-5; D gene ambiguous. The germline V and J ends were trimmed by 0 bases and 4 bases, with 10 bases remaining between them. This CDR3 contains 15 residues. From germline, CDR1 is SGHVS and CDR2 FQNEAQ. DNA for the CDR3: TGTGCCAGCAGCTTAGCCCCGGACTGGAATCAGCCCCAGCATTTT. This translates into CASSLAPDWNQPQHF.

This clonotype was seen at least ten times. The chain has TRBV10-3 and TRBJ2-3, with a possible D match to TRBD1 (5 bases). The CDR3 runs 14 residues. V was clipped by 4 bases and J by 2 bases, with 10 bases between them. Per the germline V gene, CDR1 is ENHRY and CDR2 is SYGVKD. The CDR3, as DNA: TGTGCCATCAGTGCGAAAGGGGCCACAGATACGCAGTATTTT. Translated: CAISAKGATDTQYF.

This clonotype was seen only a few times. The rearrangement joins TRBV6-1 to TRBJ1-2; D is perhaps TRBD1 (6 bases). With 6 bases removed from V and 5 bases from J, the gap between germline ends came to 16 bases. Germline V CDR1 and CDR2: MNHNS, SASEGT. The CDR3 is 14 amino acids. The CDR3 here is CASSPQQGRYGYTF. CDR3 in DNA: TGTGCCAGCAGCCCACAACAGGGTCGATATGGCTACACCTTC.

The CDR3 protein is CASCLIGAGSRDNEQFF. The CDR3 nucleotides read TGTGCCTCCTGCCTGATAGGTGCAGGGAGCCGCGACAATGAGCAGTTCTTC. The rearrangement joins TRBV3-1 to TRBJ2-1; D possibly uses TRBD1 or TRBD2 (5 bases each). The CDR3 consists of 17 residues. In germline, CDR1 is LGHDT, CDR2 YNNKEL (reference sequence). V shed 11 bases and J shed 5 bases, with 28 bases lying between them.

The chain couples TRBV29-1 to TRBJ2-5; 8 bases are shared with TRBD1. Germline-derived CDR1 and CDR2 are SQVTM and ANQGSEA. V trimming: 8 bases; J trimming: 2 bases; junction bases outside the gene matches: 4. This CDR3 comprises 12 residues. The CDR3 reads CSTWTGQETQYF. CDR3 nucleotide sequence: TGCAGCACCTGGACAGGGCAAGAGACCCAGTACTTC.

This clonotype appeared a few times. The V gene is TRBV5-1, the J gene TRBJ1-2; D remains unclear. V was clipped by 4 bases and J by 5 bases, with 12 bases between them. This CDR3 spans 13 amino acids. The germline V gene encodes CDR1 SGHRS and CDR2 YFSETQ. For the CDR3, the DNA is TGCGCCAGCAGCGTTGGAGGCGGGTATGGCTACACCTTC. Its protein product is CASSVGGGYGYTF. Complete variable domain (other parts from reference TRBV5-1 and TRBJ1-2): KAGVTQTPRYLIKTRGQQVTLSCSPISGHRSVSWYQQTPGQGLQFLFEYFSETQRNKGNFPGRFSGRQFSNSRSEMNVSTLELGDSALYLCASSVGGGYGYTFGSGTRLTVV.

The CDR3 region is CASTGTSGRAPYEQYF. The DNA of the CDR3 is TGTGCCAGTACCGGGACTAGCGGGAGGGCCCCCTACGAGCAGTACTTC. The J gene is TRBJ2-7, the V gene TRBV19, with 16 positions matching TRBD2. The CDR3 has 16 residues. Germline CDR1 and CDR2: LNHDA and SQIVND (reference sequence). The V gene end was trimmed by 7 bases and the J gene end by 2 bases; junction bases not matched to a gene: 5.

This clonotype was observed a few times. The V and J genes are TRBV3-1 and TRBJ2-5; TRBD2 matches at 14 bases. After removal of 6 bases from V and 1 base from J, the junction contained 10 bases not matched to a gene. Germline-derived CDR1 and CDR2 are LGHDT and YNNKEL (reference sequence). The CDR3 extends over 18 amino acids. The CDR3, as DNA: TGTGCCAGCAGTCCGGGACTAGCGGGAGCAACCCTCCAAGAGACCCAGTACTTC. Amino acids: CASSPGLAGATLQETQYF.

The chain has TRBV2 and TRBJ2-7; possibly TRBD2 for D (6 bases). CDR1 is SNHLY, CDR2 FYNNEI, per germline. V was clipped by 2 bases and J by 0 bases, with 14 bases between them. The CDR3 spans 16 residues. The CDR3 nucleotides read TGTGCCAGCAGTGAAACGGCGGGACTCAGCTCCTACGAGCAGTACTTC. It translates to CASSETAGLSSYEQYF.

This clonotype was counted between two and nine times. The chain couples TRBV5-1 to TRBJ2-1; the D call may be TRBD1 or TRBD2 (5 bases each). Trimming cost V 0 bases and J 7 bases, with 14 bases left between them. The germline gives CDR1 SGHRS, CDR2 YFSETQ. This CDR3 has 15 amino acids. Here the CDR3 reads CASSLGGVEKNEQFF. CDR3 DNA sequence: TGCGCCAGCAGCTTGGGAGGGGTCGAGAAAAATGAGCAGTTCTTC.